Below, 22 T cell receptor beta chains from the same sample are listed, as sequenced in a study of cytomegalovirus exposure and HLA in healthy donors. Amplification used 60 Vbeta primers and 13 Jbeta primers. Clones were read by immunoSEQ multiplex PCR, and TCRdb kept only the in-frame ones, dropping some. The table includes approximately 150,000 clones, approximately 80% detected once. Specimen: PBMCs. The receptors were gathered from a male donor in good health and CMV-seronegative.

The CDR3 sequence: CASRPGTGGPDTQYF. The CDR3 DNA sequence: TGTGCCAGCAGACCCGGGACAGGGGGTCCAGATACGCAGTATTTT. This rearrangement joins TRBV5-4 to TRBJ2-3; TRBD1 matches at 11 bases. Germline CDR1 and CDR2: SGHNT and YYREEE (reference sequence). J lost 4 bases, V lost 5 bases, and 6 bases had no gene match. This CDR3 has 15 residues.

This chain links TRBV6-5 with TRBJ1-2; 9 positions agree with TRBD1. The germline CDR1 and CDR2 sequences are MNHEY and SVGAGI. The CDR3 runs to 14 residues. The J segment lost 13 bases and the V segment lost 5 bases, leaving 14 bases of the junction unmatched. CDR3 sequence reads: CASSQSGTGRIVTF. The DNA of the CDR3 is TGTGCCAGCAGTCAATCGGGGACAGGGAGAATCGTCACCTTC.

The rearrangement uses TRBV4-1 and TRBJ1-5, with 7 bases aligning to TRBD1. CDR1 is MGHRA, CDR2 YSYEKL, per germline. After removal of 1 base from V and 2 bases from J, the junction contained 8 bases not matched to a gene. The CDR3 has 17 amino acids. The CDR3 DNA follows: TGCGCCAGCAGCCAAGTCGGAAGGGGGCGCGGCAATCAGCCCCAGCATTTT. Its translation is CASSQVGRGRGNQPQHF.

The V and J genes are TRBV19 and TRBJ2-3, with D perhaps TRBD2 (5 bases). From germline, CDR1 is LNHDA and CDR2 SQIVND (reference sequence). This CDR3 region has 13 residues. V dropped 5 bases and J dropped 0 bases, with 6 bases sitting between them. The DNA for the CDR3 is TGTGCCAGTAGTGGGAGTAGCACAGATACGCAGTATTTT. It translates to CASSGSSTDTQYF.

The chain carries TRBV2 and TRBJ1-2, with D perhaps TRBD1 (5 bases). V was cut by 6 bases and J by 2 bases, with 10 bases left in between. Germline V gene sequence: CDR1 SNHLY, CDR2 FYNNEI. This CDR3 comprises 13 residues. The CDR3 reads CASRAGPNYGYTF. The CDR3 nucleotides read TGTGCCAGCAGGGCAGGGCCAAACTATGGCTACACCTTC.

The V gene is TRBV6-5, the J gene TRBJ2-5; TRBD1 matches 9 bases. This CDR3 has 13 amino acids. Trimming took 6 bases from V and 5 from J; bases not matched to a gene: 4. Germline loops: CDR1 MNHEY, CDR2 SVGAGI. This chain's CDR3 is CASRTGGGETQYF. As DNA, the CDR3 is TGTGCCAGCAGGACAGGGGGTGGGGAGACCCAGTACTTC.

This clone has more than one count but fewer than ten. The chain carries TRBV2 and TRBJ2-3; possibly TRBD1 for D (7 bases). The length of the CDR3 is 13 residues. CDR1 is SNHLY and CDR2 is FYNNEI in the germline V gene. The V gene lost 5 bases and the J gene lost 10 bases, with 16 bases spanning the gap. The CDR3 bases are TGTGCCAGCAGTTGGGACAGAGGAGGGTCGCAGTATTTT. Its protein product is CASSWDRGGSQYF.

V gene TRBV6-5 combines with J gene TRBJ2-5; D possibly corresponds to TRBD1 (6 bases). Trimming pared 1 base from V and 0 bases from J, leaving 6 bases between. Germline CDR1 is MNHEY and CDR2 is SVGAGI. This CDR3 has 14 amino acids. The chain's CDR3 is CASSYWDNQETQYF. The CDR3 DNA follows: TGTGCCAGCAGTTACTGGGACAACCAAGAGACCCAGTACTTC.

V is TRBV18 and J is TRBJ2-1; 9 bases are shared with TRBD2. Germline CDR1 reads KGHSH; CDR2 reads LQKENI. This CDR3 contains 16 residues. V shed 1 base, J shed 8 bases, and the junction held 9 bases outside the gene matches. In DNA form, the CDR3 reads TGTGCCAGCTCACCACTTGGTAGCGGGAGCTTCTATGAGCAGTTCTTC. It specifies CASSPLGSGSFYEQFF. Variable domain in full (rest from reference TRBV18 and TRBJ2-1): NAGVMQNPRHLVRRRGQEARLRCSPMKGHSHVYWYRQLPEEGLKFMVYLQKENIIDESGMPKERFSAEFPKEGPSILRIQQVVRGDSAAYFCASSPLGSGSFYEQFFGPGTRLTVL.

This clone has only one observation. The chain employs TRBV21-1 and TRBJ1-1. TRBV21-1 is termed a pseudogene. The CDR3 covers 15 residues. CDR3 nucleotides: TGTGCCAGCAGCCCGGGACTCCGGAGGGGCACTGAAGCTTTCTTT. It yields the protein CASSPGLRRGTEAFF.

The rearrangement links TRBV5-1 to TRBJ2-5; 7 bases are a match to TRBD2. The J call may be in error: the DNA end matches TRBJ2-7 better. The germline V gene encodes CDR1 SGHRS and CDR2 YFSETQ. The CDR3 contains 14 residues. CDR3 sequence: CASRSGGRPYEQYF. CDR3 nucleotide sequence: TGCGCCAGCAGATCGGGAGGCCGACCCTACGAGCAGTACTTC.

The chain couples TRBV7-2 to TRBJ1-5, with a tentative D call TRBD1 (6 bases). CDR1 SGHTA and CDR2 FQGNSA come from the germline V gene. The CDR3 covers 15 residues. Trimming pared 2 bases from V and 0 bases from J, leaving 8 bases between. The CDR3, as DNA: TGTGCCAGCAGCTTAACAGGGAATAGCAATCAGCCCCAGCATTTT. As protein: CASSLTGNSNQPQHF. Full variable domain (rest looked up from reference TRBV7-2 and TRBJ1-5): GAGVSQSPSNKVTEKGKDVELRCDPISGHTALYWYRQSLGQGLEFLIYFQGNSAPDKSGLPSDRFSAERTGGSVSTLTIQRTQQEDSAVYLCASSLTGNSNQPQHFGDGTRLSIL.

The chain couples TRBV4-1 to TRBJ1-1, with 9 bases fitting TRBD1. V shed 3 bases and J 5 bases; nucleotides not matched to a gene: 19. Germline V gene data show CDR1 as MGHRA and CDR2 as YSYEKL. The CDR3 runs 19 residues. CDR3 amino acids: CASSHGTPGQGIGRTEAFF. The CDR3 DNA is TGCGCCAGCAGCCATGGTACTCCCGGACAGGGGATTGGGAGAACTGAAGCTTTCTTT.

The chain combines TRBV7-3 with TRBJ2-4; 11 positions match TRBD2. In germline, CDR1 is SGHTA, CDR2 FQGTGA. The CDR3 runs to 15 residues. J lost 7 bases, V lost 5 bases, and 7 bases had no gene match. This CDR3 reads CASSRDASGGNIQYF. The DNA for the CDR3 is TGTGCCAGCAGCCGTGACGCTAGCGGGGGGAACATTCAGTACTTC.

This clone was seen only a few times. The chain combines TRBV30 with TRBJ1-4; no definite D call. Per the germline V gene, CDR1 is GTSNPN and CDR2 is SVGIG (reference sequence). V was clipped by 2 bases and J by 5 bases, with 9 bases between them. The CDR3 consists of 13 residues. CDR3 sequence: CAWSRGLNEKLFF. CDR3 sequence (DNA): TGTGCCTGGAGTAGAGGGTTAAATGAAAAACTGTTTTTT.

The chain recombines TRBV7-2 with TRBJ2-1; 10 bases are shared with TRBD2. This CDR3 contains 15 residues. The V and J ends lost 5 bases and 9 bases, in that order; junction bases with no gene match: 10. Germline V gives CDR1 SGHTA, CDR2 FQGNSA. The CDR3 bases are TGTGCCAGCAGCGGAAGAGCGGGGGGGCTGGTTGAGCAGTTCTTC. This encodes CASSGRAGGLVEQFF.

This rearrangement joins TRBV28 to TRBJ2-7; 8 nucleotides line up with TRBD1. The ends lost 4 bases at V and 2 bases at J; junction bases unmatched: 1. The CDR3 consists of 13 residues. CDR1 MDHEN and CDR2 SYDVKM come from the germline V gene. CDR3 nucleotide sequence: TGTGCCAGCAGTTCGGACAGGGCCTACGAGCAGTACTTC. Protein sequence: CASSSDRAYEQYF.

The CDR3 is CASTSSTGKDGYTF. CDR3 DNA sequence: TGTGCCAGCACCTCCTCAACAGGAAAGGATGGCTACACCTTC. The V gene is TRBV13, the J gene TRBJ1-2, with a tentative D call TRBD1 (5 bases). V was clipped by 7 bases and J by 6 bases, with 18 bases between them. Germline loops: CDR1 PRHDT, CDR2 FYEKMQ (reference sequence). This CDR3 spans 14 amino acids. The full variable domain, in which reference TRBV13 and TRBJ1-2 provide the parts outside the CDR3, is AAGVIQSPRHLIKEKRETATLKCYPIPRHDTVYWYQQGPGQDPQFLISFYEKMQSDKGSIPDRFSAQQFSDYHSELNMSSLELGDSALYFCASTSSTGKDGYTFGSGTRLTVV.

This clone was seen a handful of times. The CDR3 region is CASSYGLAGAYNEQFF. The CDR3 region has the DNA TGTGCCAGCAGCTACGGACTAGCGGGAGCCTACAATGAGCAGTTCTTC. The chain is built from TRBV13 and TRBJ2-1; TRBD2 agrees at 13 bases. CDR3 size: 16 residues. The V segment lost 4 bases and the J segment 2 bases; nucleotides outside the gene matches: 2. The germline V gene encodes CDR1 PRHDT and CDR2 FYEKMQ (reference sequence).

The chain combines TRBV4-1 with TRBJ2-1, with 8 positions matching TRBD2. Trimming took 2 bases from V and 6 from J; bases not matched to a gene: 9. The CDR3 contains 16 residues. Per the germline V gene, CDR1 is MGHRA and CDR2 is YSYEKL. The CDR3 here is CASSQTFGRASNEQFF. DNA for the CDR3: TGCGCCAGCAGCCAAACCTTCGGGAGGGCCTCCAATGAGCAGTTCTTC.

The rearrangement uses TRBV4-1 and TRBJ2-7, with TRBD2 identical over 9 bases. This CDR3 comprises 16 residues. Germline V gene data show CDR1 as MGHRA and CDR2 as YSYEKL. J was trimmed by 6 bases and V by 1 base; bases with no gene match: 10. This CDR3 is CASSQAQRGAISEQYF. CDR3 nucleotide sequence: TGCGCCAGCAGCCAAGCCCAGCGGGGGGCGATCTCCGAGCAGTACTTC.

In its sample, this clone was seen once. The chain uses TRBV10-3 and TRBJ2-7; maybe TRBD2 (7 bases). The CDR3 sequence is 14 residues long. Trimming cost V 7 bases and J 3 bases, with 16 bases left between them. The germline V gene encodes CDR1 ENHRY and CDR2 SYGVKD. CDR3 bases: TGTGCCATCAAGGGGGAGGGAAATAGCTACGAGCAGTACTTC. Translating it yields CAIKGEGNSYEQYF.